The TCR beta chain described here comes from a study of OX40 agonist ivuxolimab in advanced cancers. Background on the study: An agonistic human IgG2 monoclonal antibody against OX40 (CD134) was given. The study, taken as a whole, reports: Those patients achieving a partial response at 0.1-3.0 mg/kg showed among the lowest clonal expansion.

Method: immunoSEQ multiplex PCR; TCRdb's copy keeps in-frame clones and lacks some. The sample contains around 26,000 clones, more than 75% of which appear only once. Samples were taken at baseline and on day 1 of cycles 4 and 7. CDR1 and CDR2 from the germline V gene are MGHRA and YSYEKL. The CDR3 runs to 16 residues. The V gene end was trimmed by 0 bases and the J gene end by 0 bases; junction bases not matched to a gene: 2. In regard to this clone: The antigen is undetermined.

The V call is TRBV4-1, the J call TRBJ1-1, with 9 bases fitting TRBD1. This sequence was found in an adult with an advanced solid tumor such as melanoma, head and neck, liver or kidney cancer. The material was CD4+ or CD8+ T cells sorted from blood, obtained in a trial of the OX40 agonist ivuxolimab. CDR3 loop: CASSQEGQGMNTEAFF. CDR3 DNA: TGCGCCAGCAGCCAAGAGGGACAGGGTATGAACACTGAAGCTTTCTTT.